This TCR beta chain appears in the sequencing data of a study of shared clonotypes between healthy human individuals. This clone occurred once. Its antigen is not identified. Study results and caveats: With few donors, the genetic and exposure-history diversity represented was limited.

V shed 5 bases and J shed 4 bases, with 9 bases lying between them. The CDR3 is 12 amino acids. Looked up from germline, CDR1 is LNHDA and CDR2 is SQIVND (reference sequence). Produced via immunoSEQ multiplex PCR; TCRdb's table is partial and in-frame only. The sample holds some 500,000 clones, about 96% seen once. The genes are TRBV19 and TRBJ2-7; D is possibly TRBD1 (6 bases). Sequencing was carried out using naive CD4+ T cells sorted from blood. Subset reported: CD45RA+ positively selected. The sequence was obtained from a woman in her twenties or thirties in good health. CDR3 nucleotides: TGTGCCAGTAGTGGGGGCCGGTACGAGCAGTACTTC. This gives the protein CASSGGRYEQYF.